The subject of this entry is one T cell receptor beta chain. Its specificity is not known. Profiling relied on immunoSEQ multiplex PCR, and the TCRdb table lists in-frame clones only, not all of them. The sample carries roughly 5,200 clones, more than 70% recorded once. This record belongs to a study of lymphopenia after photon versus proton radiotherapy. Findings and limits, study-wide: Survival link was tested only in deceased patients; proton benefit remains a possibility.

Sequencing used peripheral blood, obtained from a patient treated with photon-based radiotherapy. The TCR was taken from a man aged 30-40 years with gastric cancer.

Written as DNA, the CDR3 is TGCGCCAGCAGCCAAGACGTTTCCGGCAATCAGCCCCAGCATTTT. It yields the protein CASSQDVSGNQPQHF. The chain carries TRBV4-3 and TRBJ1-5, with no clear D. There are 15 residues in the CDR3. V lost 0 bases, J lost 2 bases, and 8 bases lay in between. Germline V lookup: CDR1 LGHNA, CDR2 YSLEER.